The sequence of this T cell receptor (beta chain) was determined in a study of blood T cell repertoires in COVID-19. Study context: The United States, Italy and Spain provided the acute and convalescent COVID-19 samples. Sample material is recorded as cDNA or gDNA derived from T cells, B-cell-depleted T cells, or PBMCs.

The V end lost 0 bases, the J end lost 0 bases, and 6 bases lay between the germline ends. This CDR3 has 14 amino acids. CDR1 and CDR2 from the germline V gene are SGHNT and YYREEE (reference sequence). The table lists this clone with a count of one. Using immunoSEQ multiplex PCR, the repertoire was profiled, and TCRdb retains in-frame clones only, with some absent. In the table there are 160,000 or so clones, roughly 90% of which are singletons. The receptor's source is a man between 18 and 35 years old with acute or convalescent COVID-19. The J gene is TRBJ1-1, the V gene TRBV5-4; D not certain. Sequenced sample: peripheral blood. CDR3 sequence: CASSLELLNTEAFF. CDR3 bases: TGTGCCAGCAGCTTGGAGCTGTTGAACACTGAAGCTTTCTTT.